This TCR beta chain was recorded in a study of blood T cell repertoires in COVID-19. Germline V gene data show CDR1 as SGHNT and CDR2 as YYREEE (reference sequence). V shed 4 bases and J 6 bases; nucleotides not matched to a gene: 10. The CDR3 is 15 residues long. TCRdb's table, derived via immunoSEQ multiplex PCR, lists solely in-frame clones and lacks some. The sample has approximately 400,000 clones; about 89% are singletons. V usage is TRBV5-4 and J usage is TRBJ2-3, with 8 bases lining up with TRBD1. The sequence derives from a man aged 30 to 39 who had recovered from COVID-19. Sequencing used PBMCs or T cells enriched from blood (not recorded which). This CDR3 is CASSPGVRGRDTQYF. The CDR3 nucleotides are TGTGCCAGCAGCCCGGGGGTCAGGGGGCGGGATACGCAGTATTTT.